This TCR beta chain was retrieved from a study of Ad26.COV2.S vaccination and SARS-CoV-2 variants (dated by TCRdb to about 2021). General notes on the study: Vaccine-arm donors were drawn from COV1001, a multicentre, randomized, double-blind, placebo-controlled phase I-IIa trial of Ad26.COV2.S in healthy adults. Participants in the trial were split at random into five groups of five each, receiving low-dose or high-dose Ad26.COV2.S once or twice, or else placebo on both occasions. The specificity and breadth of SARS-CoV-2-reactive T cell receptors after Ad26.COV2.S vaccination were assessed by TCRbeta repertoire sequencing. The TCR-sequenced set comprised about 30 samples: approximately 20 Ad26.COV2.S vaccine recipients, 5 placebo recipients and 8 SARS-CoV-2 convalescent individuals. Investigators did not know the trial group allocation while performing experiments and assessing outcomes. Ad26.COV2.S was administered intramuscularly at a dose of 5x10^10 or 1x10^11 viral particles, either as one shot or as two shots given 56 days apart.

Read against the paper, the sample's treatment or condition label means: roughly 19 received Ad26.COV2.S at low or high dose, single or two shots; about five received placebo; per-sample allocation not given. For vaccine and placebo recipients, repertoires were sequenced using samples collected on day 63 after the first injection. In Cohort 1b, 20 to 25 adults aged 18-55 years were enrolled at a single site in Boston, USA, between 29 July and 7 August 2020. As a vaccine, Ad26.COV2.S was a replication-incompetent adenovirus type 26 vector that expressed a prefusion-stabilized SARS-CoV-2 spike protein derived from the original Wuhan strain. This clone was recorded a few times. The antigen this receptor binds is unknown. Base qualities are not at hand, and no much larger clone is one base apart. On the study overall, not on this receptor specifically: The authors noted that total T cell responses may have been underestimated by the TCR breadth and depth analyses. The study was not powered for comparison of responses between vaccine doses or regimens. Substantial breadth of spike-specific CD8+ and CD4+ T cell responses was reported after vaccination. Compared with placebo recipients, Ad26.COV2.S recipients showed higher spike-specific TCR breadth (P = 0.0014). Comparable non-spike TCR breadth was observed between vaccine and placebo recipients, consistent with only spike being contained in the vaccine.

TCRbeta CDR3 regions were sequenced with the immunoSEQ Assay. After extraction, genomic DNA underwent amplification by bias-controlled multiplex PCR, followed by high-throughput sequencing. Per the authors' processing: To quantify the absolute abundance of every unique TCRbeta CDR3 region, sequences were collapsed and filtered. T cell fraction was estimated by normalizing TCRbeta template counts to usable DNA, which was measured by amplifying reference genes present in all nucleated cells. Repertoire TCRs were annotated as SARS-CoV-2-specific when V gene, CDR3 amino acid sequence and J gene were exactly matched to a known reactive TCR set. The reference SARS-CoV-2 TCR set came from MIRA and was filtered for enrichment in COVID-19-positive ImmuneCODE repertoires, removing public or cross-reactive TCRs. Drawing on the MIRA antigens, annotated TCRs were analysed further at the level of specific ORF or position within ORF. Breadth was defined as the number of annotated unique rearrangements divided by the total number of unique productive rearrangements, and depth was defined as the summed frequency of the annotated unique rearrangements. TCR breadth was compared between groups using two-sided Wilcoxon rank-sum tests. Held by TCRdb, this immuneACCESS table contains in-frame sequences only and omits some clones. Under half of the omission traces to an unresolved V gene where checked; the cause of the rest is unknown. The D gene and trimming were derived from the DNA, and the V and J assignments and clone size from that table. This sample holds roughly 380,000 clones; roughly 90% were observed only once. 3.5% to 4% of the sample is taken by the ten largest.

Trimming takes 2 bases from V and 0 bases from J, and the germline ends sit 11 bases apart. CDR1 and CDR2 are read off the germline V gene as MNHEY and SVGEGT. From the cysteine through the phenylalanine, the CDR3 covers 17 amino acids. Only the CDR3 portion is preserved as DNA: 51 bases, with reading frame beginning at the first base. This TCR derives from a person aged 18-60 years who received the Ad26.COV2.S COVID-19 vaccine or a placebo. Specimen: peripheral blood, collected in a trial of Ad26.COV2.S vaccine versus placebo. The sequence links TRBV6-2 or TRBV6-3 to TRBJ1-6; no D segment can be confidently identified. The DNA is TGTGCCAGCAGTTACGAGGCAACGAGCTCCTATAATTCACCCCTCCACTTT. Its protein product is CASSYEATSSYNSPLHF.